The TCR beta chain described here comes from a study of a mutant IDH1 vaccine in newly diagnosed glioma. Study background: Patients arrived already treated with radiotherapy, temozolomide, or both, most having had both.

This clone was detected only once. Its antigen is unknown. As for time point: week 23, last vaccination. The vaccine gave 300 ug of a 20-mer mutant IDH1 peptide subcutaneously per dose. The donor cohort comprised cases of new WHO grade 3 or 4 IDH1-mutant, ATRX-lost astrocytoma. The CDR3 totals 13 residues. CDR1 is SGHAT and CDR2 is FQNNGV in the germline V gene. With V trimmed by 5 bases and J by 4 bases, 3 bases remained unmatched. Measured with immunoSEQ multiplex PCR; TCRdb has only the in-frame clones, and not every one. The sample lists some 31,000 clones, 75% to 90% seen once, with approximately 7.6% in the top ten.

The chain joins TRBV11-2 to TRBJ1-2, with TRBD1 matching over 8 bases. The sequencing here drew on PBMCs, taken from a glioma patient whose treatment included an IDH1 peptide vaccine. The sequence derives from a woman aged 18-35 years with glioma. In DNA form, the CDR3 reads TGTGCCAGCAGCCGACAGGGGAGCTATGGCTACACCTTC. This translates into CASSRQGSYGYTF. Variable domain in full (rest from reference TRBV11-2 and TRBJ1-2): EAGVAQSPRYKIIEKRQSVAFWCNPISGHATLYWYQQILGQGPKLLIQFQNNGVVDDSQLPKDRFSAERLKGVDSTLKIQPAKLEDSAVYLCASSRQGSYGYTFGSGTRLTVV.